This is a list of T cell receptor beta chains from one sample in a study of blood T cell repertoires in COVID-19. Data came from immunoSEQ multiplex PCR; TCRdb stores just in-frame clones and leaves some out. Of around 82,000 clones detected, around 90% appear once; the ten largest clones hold about 7.1%. Sequenced input: peripheral blood. These receptors were obtained from a human donor in a cohort sampled during active COVID-19. CDR3s include the opening cysteine and the closing phenylalanine or tryptophan. Each record gives: V gene, clone size, J gene, D gene, CDR3 DNA, CDR3 protein. D genes are given only for firm matches. Some rows mark clone size as missing; the rest say once, few, many or name a class of expanded clone.

TRBV7-6	-	TRBJ2-2	-	TGTGCCAGCAGTTGGACAGCGAACACCGGGGAGCTGTTTTTT	CASSWTANTGELFF
TRBV15	once	TRBJ2-7	-	TGTGCCACCAGCAGAGAGGGGGGGGGCCACGAGCAGTACTTC	CATSREGGGHEQYF
TRBV7-9	-	TRBJ2-5	TRBD2	TGTGCCAGCAGCTTAAGAGCGGGGGGGAAGTACCAAGAGACCCAGTACTTC	CASSLRAGGKYQETQYF
TRBV5-4	-	TRBJ2-1	TRBD2	TGTGCCAGCAGCTCCCCGTTAGCGGGGAACTCAAATGAGCAGTTCTTC	CASSSPLAGNSNEQFF
TRBV18	once	TRBJ1-2	TRBD1	TGTGCCAGCTCACCAGATGCCCGGACAGGGGGCGATGGCTACACCTTC	CASSPDARTGGDGYTF
TRBV4-2	-	TRBJ2-2	TRBD1	TGTGCCAGCAGCCAAGGGACAGGGGTGAACACCGGGGAGCTGTTTTTT	CASSQGTGVNTGELFF
TRBV27	few	TRBJ2-2	-	TGTGCCACCAGGGTGTACAGCACCGGGGAGCTGTTTTTT	CATRVYSTGELFF
TRBV5-3	few	TRBJ1-5	-	TGTGCCAGAAGTTCAGGGACCAGGGACAACAATCAGCCCCAGCATTTT	CARSSGTRDNNQPQHF
TRBV28	-	TRBJ2-7	-	TGTGCCAGCCCCCCTGGGCAGGGGCCGCCGAACGAGCAGTACTTC	CASPPGQGPPNEQYF
TRBV11-3	once	TRBJ2-2	TRBD1	TGTGCCAGCAGCACTAGGGACAGGGGGGTCACCGGGGAGCTGTTTTTT	CASSTRDRGVTGELFF
TRBV27	few	TRBJ2-1	TRBD1	TGTGCCAGCAGTCCCCGGACAGGGAGCTACAATGAGCAGTTCTTC	CASSPRTGSYNEQFF
TRBV9	once	TRBJ1-3	-	TGTGCCAGCAACTTGGGGAGTCTAAGCTCTGGAAACACCATATATTTT	CASNLGSLSSGNTIYF
TRBV6-6	-	TRBJ2-2	TRBD1	TGTGCCAGCTTTTTATACAGGGGCACGACCGGGGAGCTGTTTTTT	CASFLYRGTTGELFF
TRBV5-6	few	TRBJ1-5	-	TGTGCCAGCAGCGCATCAGTCAATCAGCCCCAGCATTTT	CASSASVNQPQHF
TRBV10-1	-	TRBJ2-4	-	TGCGCCAGCAGCCCGGGACCTGGAGGGAACATTCAGTACTTC	CASSPGPGGNIQYF
TRBV5-1	-	TRBJ1-1	-	TGCGCCAGCAGCGTAGAAGGGGACACTGAAGCTTTCTTT	CASSVEGDTEAFF
TRBV11-2	once	TRBJ2-1	TRBD1	TGTGCCAGCAGCTTAGTGATGCAGGGGGCAGCCTACAATGAGCAGTTCTTC	CASSLVMQGAAYNEQFF
TRBV18	-	TRBJ2-5	-	TGTGCCAGCTCACCCCGACTAGAACTTAGGGAGACCCAGTACTTC	CASSPRLELRETQYF
TRBV28	-	TRBJ1-2	TRBD1	TGTGCCAGCAGTCTTGACAGGGTTAACTATGGCTACACCTTC	CASSLDRVNYGYTF
TRBV6-5	-	TRBJ2-3	-	TGTGCCAGCAGTTACTCTAAGGGGGGGCCGGTACATACGCAGTATTTT	CASSYSKGGPVHTQYF
TRBV9	-	TRBJ1-5	-	TGTGCCAGCAGCCGCGGGGGGGGCTTTCAGCCCCAGCATTTT	CASSRGGGFQPQHF
TRBV3-1/TRBV3-2	-	TRBJ1-1	-	TGTGCCAGCAGCCAAGACCCCGGGACTGGAGCTTTCTTT	CASSQDPGTGAFF
TRBV7-9	-	TRBJ1-5	-	TGTGCCAGCAGCCTAGTTACAGGGTATAGCAATCAGCCCCAGCATTTT	CASSLVTGYSNQPQHF
TRBV5-6	-	TRBJ2-1	TRBD1	TGTGCCAGCAGCTTTTGGGACAGGGACTACAATGAGCAGTTCTTC	CASSFWDRDYNEQFF
TRBV12-5	-	TRBJ1-3	TRBD1	TGTGCTAGTGGTTTGCTCTCCGGGACAGACTCTGGAAACACCATATATTTT	CASGLLSGTDSGNTIYF
TRBV4-3	-	TRBJ2-7	TRBD2	TGCGCCAGCAGCCAAGATTTAGCGGGGGGTAGAAACGAGCAGTACTTC	CASSQDLAGGRNEQYF
TRBV28	-	TRBJ1-5	TRBD1	TGTGCCAGCAGTTTAGGACAGGGTTATCAGCCCCAGCATTTT	CASSLGQGYQPQHF
TRBV6-5	-	TRBJ1-1	-	TGTGCCAGCAGTTACAACAGGGCACGGACTGAAGCTTTCTTT	CASSYNRARTEAFF
TRBV5-6	-	TRBJ1-1	-	TGTGCCAGCAGCTTGGAGGGTGGTACAGGGACGAACACTGAAGCTTTCTTT	CASSLEGGTGTNTEAFF